A single sample is the source of the 31 T cell receptor beta chains below, sequenced in a study of T cell clonality in common variable immunodeficiency. TCRdb's table, derived via immunoSEQ multiplex PCR, lists solely in-frame clones and lacks some. This repertoire holds approximately 42,000 clones, and none appear only once. Sequenced sample: peripheral blood mononuclear cells. These receptors were taken from a person aged 18-69 years in good health.

This clone was observed many times. The read gets to within 3 residues of the CDR3 end, and the germline J gene fills in the rest. V gene TRBV7-3 combines with J gene TRBJ1-2, with a possible D match to TRBD1 (6 bases). Germline CDR1 SGHTA, CDR2 FQGTGA. This CDR3 has 15 amino acids. The covered CDR3 bases are TGTGCCAGCAGCTTATTGGGCAGGGGTGATAGCGGC. Amino acid sequence: CASSLLGRGDSG. The whole CDR3 protein reads CASSLLGRGDSGYTF.

This clone was counted many times. Read sequence stops 3 residues before the CDR3 end, and the germline J gene provides the missing end. This rearrangement joins TRBV18 to TRBJ1-6, with D possibly being TRBD1 (5 bases). Trimming took 4 bases from V and 5 from J, leaving 9 bases between them. The CDR3 length is 14 residues. Germline-derived CDR1 and CDR2 are KGHSH and LQKENI. The sequenced part of the CDR3 DNA is TGTGCCAGCTCACGGTCAGGGAATAATTCACCC. Protein sequence: CASSRSGNNSP. The whole CDR3 protein is CASSRSGNNSPLHF.

At least ten counts were recorded for this clone. The observed sequence ends 3 residues before the CDR3 terminus, with the missing tail filled in from the germline J gene. V is TRBV6-2 or TRBV6-3 and J is TRBJ1-2; D is unresolved. With 0 bases removed from V and 4 bases from J, the gap between germline ends came to 6 bases. Germline V CDR1 and CDR2: MNHEY, SVGEGT. This CDR3 contains 13 residues. CDR3 DNA (partial): TGTGCCAGCAGTTACTCGATGGCCTATGGC. It encodes CASSYSMAYG. The full CDR3 reads CASSYSMAYGYTF.

This clone was observed many times. The missing CDR3 end, 3 residues past where the read stops, is filled in from the germline J gene. V and J are TRBV6-2 or TRBV6-3 and TRBJ2-3, with 9 bases aligning to TRBD2. The CDR3 consists of 16 residues. V shed 5 bases, J shed 3 bases, and the junction held 9 bases outside the gene matches. Germline V CDR1 and CDR2: MNHEY, SVGEGT. The chain's CDR3 is CASSTESGRWTDTQYF. The sequenced part of the CDR3 DNA is TGTGCCAGCAGTACGGAGAGCGGGAGGTGGACAGATACG.

This clone occurred many times. The DNA ends 3 residues before the CDR3 does, and the rest of the CDR3 is filled in from the germline J gene. The chain carries TRBV7-6 and TRBJ2-1; the match to TRBD1 covers 9 bases. The CDR3 spans 18 residues. From germline, CDR1 is SGHVS and CDR2 FNYEAQ. The V gene end was trimmed by 5 bases and the J gene end by 4 bases; junction bases not matched to a gene: 15. The CDR3 DNA, read in part, is TGTGCCAGCAGCCCCAGGGACAGGGTTTCCCCTATTTACAATGAG. Encoded protein: CASSPRDRVSPIYNE. The full CDR3 protein reads CASSPRDRVSPIYNEQFF.

This clone was seen at least ten times. The sequenced fragment ends 3 residues before the CDR3 boundary, so the rest is inferred from the germline J gene. The chain has TRBV28 and TRBJ2-5; D uncertain. With 7 bases removed from V and 0 bases from J, the gap between germline ends came to 18 bases. The CDR3 length is 16 residues. In germline, CDR1 is MDHEN, CDR2 SYDVKM. The chain's CDR3 is CASNSPREGYQETQYF. The part of the CDR3 DNA that was read is TGTGCCAGCAACTCCCCCAGAGAAGGGTACCAAGAGACC.

This clone was observed at least ten times. Coverage ceases 3 residues before the CDR3 finishes, and the germline J gene fills in the end. The chain recombines TRBV5-4 with TRBJ1-1, with 10 bases fitting TRBD1. The germline CDR1 and CDR2 sequences are SGHNT and YYREEE (reference sequence). Trimming removed 4 bases from V and 6 bases from J; junction bases left unmatched: 9. This CDR3 is 15 amino acids long. CDR3 protein: CASSRTGGKGAEAFF. CDR3 DNA, as far as it was read: TGTGCCAGCAGCAGGACAGGGGGAAAGGGGGCTGAA.

This clone has a count of ten or more. The sequenced fragment ends 3 residues before the CDR3 boundary, so the rest is inferred from the germline J gene. The V call is TRBV18, the J call TRBJ1-1, with D possibly being TRBD1 (5 bases). The CDR3 is 14 residues long. Trimming took off 3 bases at V and 5 bases at J, with 13 bases between the two ends. The germline gives CDR1 KGHSH, CDR2 LQKENI. The covered CDR3 bases are TGTGCCAGCTCACCTTCGGGGGGTCTAACTGAA. Translating it yields CASSPSGGLTE. In full, the CDR3 is CASSPSGGLTEAFF.

This clone was detected a few times. The read terminates 3 residues before the CDR3 end, so the remaining end is supplied by the germline J gene. J is TRBJ1-2 and V is TRBV7-9; no clear D. The CDR3 sequence is 14 residues long. Germline CDR1 and CDR2: SEHNR and FQNEAQ (reference sequence). The CDR3 sequence is CASSLGGAYNDYTF. The DNA read from the CDR3 is TGTGCCAGCAGCTTAGGCGGAGCCTACAATGAC.

In its sample, this clone was seen many times. The CDR3 is cut off 3 residues early in the read; its end comes from the germline J gene. The chain carries TRBV7-9 and TRBJ2-1; D not certain. The germline V and J ends were trimmed by 0 bases and 4 bases, with 7 bases remaining between them. The length of the CDR3 is 14 residues. From germline, CDR1 is SEHNR and CDR2 FQNEAQ (reference sequence). Here the CDR3 reads CASSLAADYNEQFF. The DNA read from the CDR3 is TGTGCCAGCAGCTTAGCTGCAGATTACAATGAG.

This clone was recorded many times. The read ends 3 residues shy of where the CDR3 ends; the end is completed using the germline J gene. V usage is TRBV9 and J usage is TRBJ2-1, with D hard to call. The CDR3 has 15 residues. The V gene's germline CDR1 is SGDLS and CDR2 YYNGEE. The germline V and J ends were trimmed by 0 bases and 0 bases, with 7 bases remaining between them. The CDR3 loop is CASSVVPSSYNEQFF. The DNA read from the CDR3 is TGTGCCAGCAGCGTAGTCCCTAGCTCCTACAATGAG.

Concerning this clone itself: The CDR3 is cut off 3 residues early in the read; its end comes from the germline J gene. V gene TRBV2 combines with J gene TRBJ2-1; 7 bases agree with TRBD1. This CDR3 has 14 amino acids. In germline, CDR1 is SNHLY, CDR2 FYNNEI. After removal of 8 bases from V and 6 bases from J, the junction contained 10 bases not matched to a gene. The CDR3 loop is CASEPTGWGNEQFF. The sequenced part of the CDR3 DNA is TGTGCCAGCGAACCGACAGGGTGGGGCAATGAG.

This clone showed up just a few times. Read data end 3 residues before the CDR3 end; the end is taken from the germline J gene. The rearrangement uses TRBV11-2 and TRBJ2-7; D uncertain. The CDR3 totals 13 residues. V was cut by 1 base and J by 3 bases, with 7 bases left in between. The germline V gene has CDR1 SGHAT and CDR2 FQNNGV. CDR3 DNA (partial): TGTGCCAGCAGCTTAGGTGCGATCTACGAG. It specifies CASSLGAIYE. The whole CDR3 reads CASSLGAIYEQYF. Full variable domain (remainder filled in from reference TRBV11-2 and TRBJ2-7): EAGVAQSPRYKIIEKRQSVAFWCNPISGHATLYWYQQILGQGPKLLIQFQNNGVVDDSQLPKDRFSAERLKGVDSTLKIQPAKLEDSAVYLCASSLGAIYEQYFGPGTRLTVT.

This clone was seen repeatedly, ten times or more. Read coverage stops 3 residues before the CDR3 terminus; the germline J gene supplies the remainder. This sequence joins TRBV23-1 and TRBJ2-5; 9 bases fit TRBD1. TRBV23-1 is labeled an ORF, and its function is uncertain. The CDR3 totals 15 residues. V was pared by 4 bases and J by 5 bases, with 8 bases of the junction left unmatched. Incomplete CDR3 DNA: TGCGCCAGCAGTCCAAGACCGGGACAGGGCGAGACC. Protein product: CASSPRPGQGET. The full CDR3 reads CASSPRPGQGETQYF.

This clone was counted at least ten times. Read sequence stops 3 residues before the CDR3 end, and the germline J gene provides the missing end. The chain has TRBV12-3 or TRBV12-4 and TRBJ1-1; D unclear. CDR3 length: 11 residues. V shed 9 bases and J shed 1 base, with 6 bases lying between them. The CDR3 reads CASEGNTEAFF. Incomplete CDR3 DNA: TGTGCCAGTGAGGGGAACACTGAA.

This clone was seen a few times. The read ends 3 residues before the CDR3 terminus; that terminus is restored from the germline J gene. The genes are TRBV14 and TRBJ2-5, with TRBD2 identical over 13 bases. The CDR3 is 16 amino acids. The trim removed 4 bases at V and 4 bases at J, leaving 6 bases unmatched. Germline V gives CDR1 SGHDN, CDR2 FVKESK. Incomplete CDR3 DNA: TGTGCCAGCAGCCTCCTGGGACTAGCGGGATTAGAGACC. It codes for CASSLLGLAGLET. In full, the CDR3 is CASSLLGLAGLETQYF.

In its sample, this clone was seen many times. The CDR3 end is not reached by the read, which stops 3 residues before it; the germline J gene fills it in. The V gene is TRBV2, the J gene TRBJ2-1, with a weak D call TRBD1 (6 bases). The CDR3 loop spans 13 amino acids. Between the trimmed V and J ends, which lost 3 bases and 5 bases, there was a span of 8 bases. Looked up from germline, CDR1 is SNHLY and CDR2 is FYNNEI. The sequenced part of the CDR3 DNA is TGTGCCAGCAGTGACAGGGGCCACAATGAG. Translation: CASSDRGHNE. The CDR3 reads in full as CASSDRGHNEQFF.

About this clone: The CDR3 extends 3 residues past the end of the read, so its final part is completed from the germline J gene. J is TRBJ2-3 and V is TRBV29-1; no firm D call. The CDR3 spans 11 residues. Germline V lookup: CDR1 SQVTM, CDR2 ANQGSEA. CDR3 bases read: TGCAGCGGTATAAGGCAGGAGACG. Amino acids: CSGIRQET. The whole CDR3 is CSGIRQETQYF.

The sample holds many counts of this clone. Coverage ceases 3 residues before the CDR3 finishes, and the germline J gene fills in the end. V is TRBV9 and J is TRBJ2-1; D perhaps matches TRBD2 (5 bases). The V end was cut by 0 bases, the J end by 3 bases, with 10 bases between. Germline lookup yields CDR1 SGDLS and CDR2 YYNGEE. The CDR3 totals 15 residues. CDR3 DNA, as far as it was read: TGTGCCAGCAGCGTAGCCCCTAGCAGCTACAATGAG. It specifies CASSVAPSSYNE. The entire CDR3 sequence reads CASSVAPSSYNEQFF.

This clone was detected many times. The read finishes 3 residues shy of the CDR3 end, and the germline J gene is used to complete it. The J gene is TRBJ2-1, the V gene TRBV7-9; weak D call: TRBD2 (5 bases). The V gene's germline CDR1 is SEHNR and CDR2 FQNEAQ (reference sequence). V was clipped by 5 bases and J by 9 bases, with 17 bases between them. This CDR3 spans 14 amino acids. CDR3 in amino acids: CASSPNKLGGEQFF. Partial CDR3 DNA: TGTGCCAGCAGCCCCAATAAACTAGGAGGTGAG. Full variable domain (rest looked up from reference TRBV7-9 and TRBJ2-1): DTGVSQNPRHKITKRGQNVTFRCDPISEHNRLYWYRQTLGQGPEFLTYFQNEAQLEKSRLLSDRFSAERPKGSFSTLEIQRTEQGDSAMYLCASSPNKLGGEQFFGPGTRLTVL.

This clone was seen many times. A read error may explain this, as a much larger clone is one base away. The CDR3 is cut off 3 residues early in the read; its end comes from the germline J gene. The rearrangement uses TRBV20-1 and TRBJ1-4; TRBD1 agrees at 8 bases. The CDR3 loop spans 19 amino acids. The germline V gene has CDR1 DFQATT and CDR2 SNEGSKA (reference sequence). The sequenced part of the CDR3 DNA is TGCAGTGCTAGAGATCAGGGTCAGGGGGCCTTCTCTGGGGCCAACGTA. Translation: CSARDQGQGAFSGANV. The whole CDR3 sequence is CSARDQGQGAFSGANVLFF.

This clone was seen many times. Sequencing ends 3 residues short of the CDR3 end; the germline J gene provides the rest. V and J are TRBV18 and TRBJ1-3, with D unclear. Germline loops: CDR1 KGHSH, CDR2 LQKENI. The CDR3 covers 17 residues. Trimming pared 5 bases from V and 0 bases from J, leaving 17 bases between. The sequenced CDR3 bases are TGTGCCAGCTCATCTCAACCCCCAGCTAGCTCTGGAAACACC. Protein sequence: CASSSQPPASSGNT. The whole CDR3 sequence is CASSSQPPASSGNTIYF.

This clone has a count of ten or more. Coverage ceases 3 residues before the CDR3 finishes, and the germline J gene fills in the end. The same CDR3 can be traced to other DNA sequences in this sample. The genes are TRBV5-1 and TRBJ2-1; no firm D call. From germline, CDR1 is SGHRS and CDR2 YFSETQ. V was clipped by 0 bases and J by 7 bases, with 8 bases between them. The length of the CDR3 is 13 residues. The DNA read from the CDR3 is TGCGCCAGCAGCTTGGCACACGGGAATGAG. It encodes CASSLAHGNE. The entire CDR3 reads CASSLAHGNEQFF.

In its sample, this clone was seen a few times. Read coverage stops 3 residues before the CDR3 terminus; the germline J gene supplies the remainder. The rearrangement uses TRBV7-3 and TRBJ1-2; D is unclear. The CDR3 spans 13 residues. Germline CDR1 is SGHTA and CDR2 is FQGTGA. CDR3 DNA (partial): TGTGCCAGCAGCCGGGGAGGAAACAATGAC. Amino acid sequence: CASSRGGNND. The CDR3 in its entirety is CASSRGGNNDYTF.

There are many counts of this clone. The read is 3 residues too short to cover the CDR3 end, so that end is filled in from the germline J gene. The chain joins TRBV18 to TRBJ1-2, with D unresolved. The CDR3 extends over 14 amino acids. The V and J ends lost 0 bases and 7 bases respectively, with 12 bases between them. Per germline, CDR1 KGHSH and CDR2 LQKENI. The CDR3 bases that were read are TGTGCCAGCTCACCACCCAGGCCGCTGCGTGGC. Amino acids: CASSPPRPLRG. The entire CDR3 is CASSPPRPLRGYTF.

This clone was seen many times. The CDR3 end falls 3 residues outside the read, so it is completed with the germline J gene. The chain uses TRBV7-1 and TRBJ2-7; 8 bases are a match to TRBD1. TRBV7-1 is sorted into the ORF group, with uncertain function. The CDR3 length is 20 residues. V lost 3 bases, J lost 3 bases, and 22 bases stayed unmatched. The DNA read from the CDR3 is TGTGCCAGCAGCTCCCCGTCCCGGGACAGGAAAGGTAGTAAGTTCTACGAG. Amino acid sequence: CASSSPSRDRKGSKFYE. The whole CDR3 is CASSSPSRDRKGSKFYEQYF.

In this sample, this clone turned up many times. With the read ending 3 residues before the CDR3 end, the germline J gene is used to fill in that end. V usage is TRBV18 and J usage is TRBJ1-6, with 7 bases fitting TRBD1. V lost 6 bases to trimming and J lost 5 bases; unmatched junction nucleotides: 10. This CDR3 spans 16 amino acids. Germline V lookup: CDR1 KGHSH, CDR2 LQKENI. The sequenced CDR3 bases are TGTGCCAGCTCCGGCGAGGGGGCGGCCAATAATTCACCC. This encodes CASSGEGAANNSP. The entire CDR3 protein reads CASSGEGAANNSPLHF.

This clone was detected many times. Sequencing ends 3 residues short of the CDR3 end; the germline J gene provides the rest. The chain joins TRBV5-1 to TRBJ1-5; TRBD1 aligns across 11 bases. J was trimmed by 7 bases and V by 3 bases; bases with no gene match: 6. The CDR3 has 15 residues. Germline lookup yields CDR1 SGHRS and CDR2 YFSETQ. The sequenced part of the CDR3 DNA is TGCGCCAGCAGCTCGGGACAGGGGGAAGGACAGCCC. Translated, it gives CASSSGQGEGQP. The entire CDR3 reads CASSSGQGEGQPQHF.

This clone was seen ten or more times. From the germline J gene comes the end of the CDR3, since the read stops 3 residues before it. The rearrangement links TRBV15 to TRBJ2-1; 13 positions match TRBD2. CDR1 and CDR2 from the germline V gene are LNHNV and YYDKDF (reference sequence). The CDR3 sequence is 14 residues long. With V trimmed by 6 bases and J by 8 bases, 4 bases remained unmatched. The CDR3 sequence: CATRILAGGHEQFF. The CDR3 DNA, read in part, is TGTGCCACCAGAATACTAGCGGGAGGGCATGAG.

This clone was observed many times. CDR3 bases read: TGCGCCAGCAGCTTGGCCCCGGGACAGGGCACAGATACG. Translated: CASSLAPGQGTDT. The full CDR3 sequence reads CASSLAPGQGTDTQYF. This chain joins TRBV5-1 and TRBJ2-3; 8 bases fit TRBD1. The read terminates 3 residues before the CDR3 end, so the remaining end is supplied by the germline J gene. Germline assignment: CDR1 SGHRS and CDR2 YFSETQ. V lost 0 bases to trimming and J lost 1 base; unmatched junction nucleotides: 4. CDR3 length equals 16 residues.

This clone was seen repeatedly, ten times or more. The read ends 3 residues before the CDR3 terminus; that terminus is restored from the germline J gene. This chain uses TRBV29-1 with TRBJ1-1; D might be TRBD1 (6 bases). Germline lookup yields CDR1 SQVTM and CDR2 ANQGSEA. The CDR3 has 15 residues. Between the trimmed V and J ends, which lost 8 bases and 2 bases, there was a span of 21 bases. The CDR3 bases that were read are TGCAGCTCAATTCAGGGGCCGCAGCCTAACACTGAA. Translated, it gives CSSIQGPQPNTE. The whole CDR3 reads CSSIQGPQPNTEAFF.